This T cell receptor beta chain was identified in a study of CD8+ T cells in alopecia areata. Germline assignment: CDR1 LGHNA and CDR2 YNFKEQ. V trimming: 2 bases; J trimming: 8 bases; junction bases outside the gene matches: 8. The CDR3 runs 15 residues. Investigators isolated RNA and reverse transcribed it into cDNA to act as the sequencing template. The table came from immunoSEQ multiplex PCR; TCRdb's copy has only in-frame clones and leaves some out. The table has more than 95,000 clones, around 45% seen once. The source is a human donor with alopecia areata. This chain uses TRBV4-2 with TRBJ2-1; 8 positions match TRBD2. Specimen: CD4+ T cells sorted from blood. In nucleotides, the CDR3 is TGTGCCAGCAGCCAATACCGGGGGGGCAACTATGAGCAGTTCTTC. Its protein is CASSQYRGGNYEQFF.